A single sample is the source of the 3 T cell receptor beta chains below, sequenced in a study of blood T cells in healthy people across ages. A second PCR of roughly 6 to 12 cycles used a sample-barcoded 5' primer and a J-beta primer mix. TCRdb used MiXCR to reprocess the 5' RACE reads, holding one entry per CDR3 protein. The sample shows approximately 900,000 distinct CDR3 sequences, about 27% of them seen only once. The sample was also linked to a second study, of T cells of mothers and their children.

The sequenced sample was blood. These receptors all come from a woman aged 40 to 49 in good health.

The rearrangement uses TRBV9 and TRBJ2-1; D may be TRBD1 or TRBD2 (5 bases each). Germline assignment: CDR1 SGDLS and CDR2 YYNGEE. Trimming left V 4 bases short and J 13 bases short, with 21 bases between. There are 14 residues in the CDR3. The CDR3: CASSPPRGEGSQFF. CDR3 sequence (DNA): TGTGCCAGCAGCCCCCCCAGAGGGGAAGGCAGCCAGTTCTTC.

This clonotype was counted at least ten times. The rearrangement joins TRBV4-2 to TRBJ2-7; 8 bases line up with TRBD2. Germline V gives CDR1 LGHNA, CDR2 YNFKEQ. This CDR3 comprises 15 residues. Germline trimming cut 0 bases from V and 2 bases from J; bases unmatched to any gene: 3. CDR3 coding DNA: TGTGCCAGCAGCCAAGATCCGGGGGGGGCCTACGAGCAGTACTTC. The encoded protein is CASSQDPGGAYEQYF.

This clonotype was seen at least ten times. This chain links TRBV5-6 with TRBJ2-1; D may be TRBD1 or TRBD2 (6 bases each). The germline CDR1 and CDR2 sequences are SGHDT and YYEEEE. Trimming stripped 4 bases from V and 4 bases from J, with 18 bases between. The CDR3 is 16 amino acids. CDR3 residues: CASSTSSGGWYNEQFF. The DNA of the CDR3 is TGTGCCAGCAGCACCTCTTCCGGGGGCTGGTACAATGAGCAGTTCTTC.